Following are 3 T cell receptor beta chains from one sample sequenced in a study of blood T cells in healthy people across ages. A second PCR of roughly 6 to 12 cycles used a sample-barcoded 5' primer and a J-beta primer mix. TCRdb passed the 5' RACE reads through MiXCR, listing each CDR3 protein once. The sample shows 1,300,000 or so distinct CDR3 sequences, approximately 60% of them seen only once. Sequenced input: blood. The origin of the receptors is a young man in good health.

The genes are TRBV9 and TRBJ2-5, with TRBD1 identical over 9 bases. J lost 4 bases, V lost 3 bases, and 10 bases had no gene match. CDR1 is SGDLS, CDR2 YYNGEE, per germline. The CDR3 sequence is 16 residues long. Here the CDR3 DNA reads TGTGCCAGCAGCGCCCGGGACAGGGTTTTGGTAGAGACCCAGTACTTC. Amino acids: CASSARDRVLVETQYF.

The rearrangement uses TRBV4-1 and TRBJ2-7, with D maybe TRBD1 (6 bases). The J call may be faulty, since TRBJ2-5 better matches the DNA end. Germline V gene sequence: CDR1 MGHRA, CDR2 YSYEKL. This CDR3 spans 13 amino acids. The CDR3, as DNA: TGCGCCAGCAGCCCTGGACAGCCCCAGACCCAGTACTTC. Translated: CASSPGQPQTQYF.

This clonotype was recorded a few times. The V and J genes are TRBV20-1 and TRBJ2-1; no firm D call. The CDR3 consists of 14 residues. With 2 bases removed from V and 8 bases from J, the gap between germline ends came to 16 bases. Germline assignment: CDR1 DFQATT and CDR2 SNEGSKA (reference sequence). CDR3: CSARIPEIGDEQFF. The CDR3 DNA follows: TGCAGTGCTAGAATCCCCGAGATTGGGGATGAGCAGTTCTTC.